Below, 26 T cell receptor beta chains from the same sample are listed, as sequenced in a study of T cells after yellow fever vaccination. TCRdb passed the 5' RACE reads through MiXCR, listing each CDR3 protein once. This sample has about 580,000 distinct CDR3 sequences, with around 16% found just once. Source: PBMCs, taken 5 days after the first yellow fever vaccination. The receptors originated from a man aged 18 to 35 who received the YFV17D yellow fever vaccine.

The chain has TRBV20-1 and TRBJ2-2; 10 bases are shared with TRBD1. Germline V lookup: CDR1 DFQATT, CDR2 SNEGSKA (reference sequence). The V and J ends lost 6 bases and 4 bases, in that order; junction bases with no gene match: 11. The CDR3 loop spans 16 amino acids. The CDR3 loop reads CSAPDRDRGFTGELFF. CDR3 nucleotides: TGCAGTGCCCCAGACCGGGACAGGGGATTCACCGGGGAGCTGTTTTTT.

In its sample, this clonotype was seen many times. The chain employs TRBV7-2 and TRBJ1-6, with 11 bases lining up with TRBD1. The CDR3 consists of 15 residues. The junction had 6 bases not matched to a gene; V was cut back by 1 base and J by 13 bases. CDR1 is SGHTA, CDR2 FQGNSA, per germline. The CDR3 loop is CASSLVGTGGIPLHF. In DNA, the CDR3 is TGTGCCAGCAGCTTAGTGGGGACAGGGGGAATCCCCCTCCACTTT.

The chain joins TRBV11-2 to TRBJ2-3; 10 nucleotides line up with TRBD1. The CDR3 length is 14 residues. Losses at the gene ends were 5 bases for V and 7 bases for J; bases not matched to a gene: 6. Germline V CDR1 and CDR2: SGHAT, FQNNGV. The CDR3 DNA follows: TGTGCCAGCAGCAACCGGGACAGGGGAAATACGCAGTATTTT. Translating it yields CASSNRDRGNTQYF.

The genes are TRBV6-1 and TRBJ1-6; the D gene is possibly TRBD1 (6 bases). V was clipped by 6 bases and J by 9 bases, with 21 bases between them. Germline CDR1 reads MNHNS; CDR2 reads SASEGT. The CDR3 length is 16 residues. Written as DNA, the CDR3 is TGTGCCAGCAGAACGTATCTCAGGGGACGCAGTTCACCCCTCCACTTT. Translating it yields CASRTYLRGRSSPLHF.

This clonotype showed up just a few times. CDR3: CASRQANTEAFF. CDR3 nucleotides: TGTGCCAGCAGGCAGGCGAACACTGAAGCTTTCTTT. This chain uses TRBV11-2 with TRBJ1-1; no definite D call. The CDR3 runs to 12 residues. Germline V CDR1 and CDR2: SGHAT, FQNNGV. V gave up 6 bases and J gave up 1 base, with 6 bases separating them.

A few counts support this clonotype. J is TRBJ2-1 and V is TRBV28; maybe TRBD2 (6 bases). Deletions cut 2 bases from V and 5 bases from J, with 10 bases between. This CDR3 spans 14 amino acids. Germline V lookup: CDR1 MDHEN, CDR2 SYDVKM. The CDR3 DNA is TGTGCCAGCAGTTTAGGAGGGCCTCACAATGAGCAGTTCTTC. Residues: CASSLGGPHNEQFF.

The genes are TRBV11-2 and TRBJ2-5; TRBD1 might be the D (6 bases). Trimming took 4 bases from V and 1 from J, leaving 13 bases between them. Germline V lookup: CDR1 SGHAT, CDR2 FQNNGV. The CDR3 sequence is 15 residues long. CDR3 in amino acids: CASSSPGTPQETQYF. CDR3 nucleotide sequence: TGTGCCAGCAGCTCGCCAGGGACACCCCAAGAGACCCAGTACTTC.

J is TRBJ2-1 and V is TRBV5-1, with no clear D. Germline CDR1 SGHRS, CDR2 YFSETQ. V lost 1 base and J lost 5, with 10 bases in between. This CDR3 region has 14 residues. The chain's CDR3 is CASSLQSLNNEQFF. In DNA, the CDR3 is TGCGCCAGCAGCTTGCAGAGCCTCAACAATGAGCAGTTCTTC.

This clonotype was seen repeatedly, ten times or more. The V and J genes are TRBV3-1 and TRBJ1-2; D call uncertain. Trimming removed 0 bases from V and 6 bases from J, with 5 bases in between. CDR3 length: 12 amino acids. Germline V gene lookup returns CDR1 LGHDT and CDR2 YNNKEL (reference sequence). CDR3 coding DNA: TGTGCCAGCAGCCAAGAACAGCATGGCTACACCTTC. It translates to CASSQEQHGYTF.

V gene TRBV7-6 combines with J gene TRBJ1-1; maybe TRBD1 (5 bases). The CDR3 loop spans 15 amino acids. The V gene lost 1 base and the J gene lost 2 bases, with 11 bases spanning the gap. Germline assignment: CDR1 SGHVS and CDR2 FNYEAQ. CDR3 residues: CASSLGDGGNTEAFF. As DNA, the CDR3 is TGTGCCAGCAGCTTAGGGGACGGAGGTAACACTGAAGCTTTCTTT. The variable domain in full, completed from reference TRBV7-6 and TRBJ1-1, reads GAGVSQSPRYKVTKRGQDVALRCDPISGHVSLYWYRQALGQGPEFLTYFNYEAQQDKSGLPNDRFSAERPEGSISTLTIQRTEQRDSAMYRCASSLGDGGNTEAFFGQGTRLTVV.

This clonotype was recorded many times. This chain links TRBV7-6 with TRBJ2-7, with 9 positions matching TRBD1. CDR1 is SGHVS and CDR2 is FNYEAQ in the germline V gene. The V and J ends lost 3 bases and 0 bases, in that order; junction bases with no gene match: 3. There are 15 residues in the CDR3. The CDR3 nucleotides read TGTGCCAGCAGCTTGGGACAGGGAAGCTCCTACGAGCAGTACTTC. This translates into CASSLGQGSSYEQYF.

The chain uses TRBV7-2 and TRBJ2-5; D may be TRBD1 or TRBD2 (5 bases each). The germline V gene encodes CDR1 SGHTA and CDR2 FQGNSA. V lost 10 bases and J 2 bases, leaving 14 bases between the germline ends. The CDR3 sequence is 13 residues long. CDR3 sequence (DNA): TGTGCCACCCAGCCGGGGCTGCAAGAGACCCAGTACTTC. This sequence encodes CATQPGLQETQYF.

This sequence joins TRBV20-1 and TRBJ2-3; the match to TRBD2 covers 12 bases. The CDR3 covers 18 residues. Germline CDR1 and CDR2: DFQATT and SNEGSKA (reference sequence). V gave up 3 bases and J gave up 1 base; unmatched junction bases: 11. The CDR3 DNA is TGCAGTGCTAGTCCCTCTAGCGGGGGGGAGGGGGGCACAGATACGCAGTATTTT. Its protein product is CSASPSSGGEGGTDTQYF.

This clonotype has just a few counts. The CDR3 sequence is CASSRRGFRGETQYF. The CDR3 bases are TGTGCCAGTAGCCGTAGGGGCTTCAGAGGAGAGACCCAGTACTTC. The chain links TRBV19 to TRBJ2-5, with a possible D match to TRBD1 (5 bases). The CDR3 consists of 15 residues. V was clipped by 6 bases and J by 4 bases, with 18 bases between them. CDR1 is LNHDA and CDR2 is SQIVND in the germline V gene (reference sequence). The entire variable domain, with the rest obtained from reference TRBV19 and TRBJ2-5, is as follows: DGGITQSPKYLFRKEGQNVTLSCEQNLNHDAMYWYRQDPGQGLRLIYYSQIVNDFQKGDIAEGYSVSREKKESFPLTVTSAQKNPTAFYLCASSRRGFRGETQYFGPGTRLLVL.

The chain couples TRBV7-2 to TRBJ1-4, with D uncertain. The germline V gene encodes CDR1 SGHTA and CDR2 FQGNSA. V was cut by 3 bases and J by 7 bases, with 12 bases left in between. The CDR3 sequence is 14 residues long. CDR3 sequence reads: CASSFSAEGEKLFF. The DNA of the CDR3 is TGTGCCAGCAGCTTTAGCGCAGAGGGTGAAAAACTGTTTTTT.

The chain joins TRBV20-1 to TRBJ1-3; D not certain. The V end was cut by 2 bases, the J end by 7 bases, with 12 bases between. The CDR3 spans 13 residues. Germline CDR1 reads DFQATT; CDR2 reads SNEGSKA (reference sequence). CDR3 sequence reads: CSARFGSINTIYF. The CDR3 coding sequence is TGCAGTGCTAGATTTGGCAGTATTAACACCATATATTTT.

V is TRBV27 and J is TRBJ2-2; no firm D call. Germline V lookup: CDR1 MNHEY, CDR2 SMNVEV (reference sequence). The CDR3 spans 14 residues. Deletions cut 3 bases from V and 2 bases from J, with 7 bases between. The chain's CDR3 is CASSFPYNTGELFF. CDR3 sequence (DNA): TGTGCCAGCAGTTTCCCATACAACACCGGGGAGCTGTTTTTT.

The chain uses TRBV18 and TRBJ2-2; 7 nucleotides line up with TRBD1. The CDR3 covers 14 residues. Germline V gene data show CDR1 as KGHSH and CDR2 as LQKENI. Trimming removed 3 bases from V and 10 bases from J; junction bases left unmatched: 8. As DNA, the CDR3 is TGTGCCAGCTCACCCCAACAGGGGCCTATGGAGCTGTTTTTT. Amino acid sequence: CASSPQQGPMELFF.

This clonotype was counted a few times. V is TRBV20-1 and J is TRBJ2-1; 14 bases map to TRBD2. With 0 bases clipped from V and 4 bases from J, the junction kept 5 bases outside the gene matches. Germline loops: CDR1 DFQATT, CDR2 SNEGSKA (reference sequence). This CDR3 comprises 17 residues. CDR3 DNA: TGCAGTGCTAGAGATCGACTAGCGGGGGGGAGATACAATGAGCAGTTCTTC. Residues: CSARDRLAGGRYNEQFF.

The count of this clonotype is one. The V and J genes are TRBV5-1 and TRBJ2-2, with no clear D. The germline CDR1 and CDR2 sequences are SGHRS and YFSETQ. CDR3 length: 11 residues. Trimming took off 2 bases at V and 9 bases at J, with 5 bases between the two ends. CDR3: CASSFGRELFF. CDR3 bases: TGCGCCAGCAGCTTCGGTAGGGAGCTGTTTTTT.

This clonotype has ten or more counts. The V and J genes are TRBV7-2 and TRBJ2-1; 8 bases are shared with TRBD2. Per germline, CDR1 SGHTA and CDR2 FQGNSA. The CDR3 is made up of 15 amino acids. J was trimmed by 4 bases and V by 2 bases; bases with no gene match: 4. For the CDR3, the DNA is TGTGCCAGCAGCTTACAAGCGGGGGAATACAATGAGCAGTTCTTC. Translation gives CASSLQAGEYNEQFF. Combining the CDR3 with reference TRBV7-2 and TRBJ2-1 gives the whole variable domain GAGVSQSPSNKVTEKGKDVELRCDPISGHTALYWYRQSLGQGLEFLIYFQGNSAPDKSGLPSDRFSAERTGGSVSTLTIQRTQQEDSAVYLCASSLQAGEYNEQFFGPGTRLTVL.

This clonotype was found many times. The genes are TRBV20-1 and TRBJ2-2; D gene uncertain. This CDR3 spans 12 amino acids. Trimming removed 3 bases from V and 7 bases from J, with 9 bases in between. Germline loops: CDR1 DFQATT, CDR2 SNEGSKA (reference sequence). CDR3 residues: CSASQPLGELFF. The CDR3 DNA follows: TGCAGTGCTAGTCAACCGCTCGGGGAGCTGTTTTTT.

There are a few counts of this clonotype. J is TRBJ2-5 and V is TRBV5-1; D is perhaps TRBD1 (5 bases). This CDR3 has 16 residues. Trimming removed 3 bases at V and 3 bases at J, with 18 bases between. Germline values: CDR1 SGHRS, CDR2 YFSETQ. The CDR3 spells CASSSVTAPGKETQYF. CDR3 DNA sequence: TGCGCCAGCAGCTCAGTGACAGCCCCTGGGAAAGAGACCCAGTACTTC.

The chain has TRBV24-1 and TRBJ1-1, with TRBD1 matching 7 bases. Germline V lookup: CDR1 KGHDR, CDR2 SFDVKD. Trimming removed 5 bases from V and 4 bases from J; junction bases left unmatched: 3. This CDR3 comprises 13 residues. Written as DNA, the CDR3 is TGTGCCACCAGTGCCAGGGGGAGCACTGAAGCTTTCTTT. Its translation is CATSARGSTEAFF.

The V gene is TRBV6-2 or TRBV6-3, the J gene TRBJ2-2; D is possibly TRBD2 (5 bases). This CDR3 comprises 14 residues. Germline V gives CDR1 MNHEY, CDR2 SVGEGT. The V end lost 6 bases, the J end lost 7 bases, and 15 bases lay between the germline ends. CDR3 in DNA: TGTGCCAGCAGCTTGGAGGCTGTAAGCGGGGAGCTGTTTTTT. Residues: CASSLEAVSGELFF.

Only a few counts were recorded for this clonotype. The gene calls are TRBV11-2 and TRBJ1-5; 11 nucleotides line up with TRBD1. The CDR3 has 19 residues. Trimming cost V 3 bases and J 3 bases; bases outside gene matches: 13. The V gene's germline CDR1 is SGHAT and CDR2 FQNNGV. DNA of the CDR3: TGTGCCAGCAGCTTTTCCCGGGACAGGGGGAGATCTGTCAATCAGCCCCAGCATTTT. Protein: CASSFSRDRGRSVNQPQHF.